The sequence of this T cell receptor (beta chain) was determined in a study of identifying expanded T cells in peripheral blood. TCRdb's table, derived via immunoSEQ multiplex PCR, lists solely in-frame clones and lacks some. The sample yields approximately 90,000 clones, approximately 85% seen once. Per germline, CDR1 SGHVS and CDR2 FNYEAQ. After removal of 4 bases from V and 0 bases from J, the junction contained 3 bases not matched to a gene. The CDR3 consists of 16 residues. The chain employs TRBV7-6 and TRBJ2-3, with TRBD2 matching over 11 bases. This sequence was found in a person aged 18-70 years in good health. Sequencing was carried out using blood. The CDR3 DNA sequence: TGTGCCAGCAGCTCACTAGCGGGGGCTAGCACAGATACGCAGTATTTT. Translation: CASSSLAGASTDTQYF. Full variable domain (rest looked up from reference TRBV7-6 and TRBJ2-3): GAGVSQSPRYKVTKRGQDVALRCDPISGHVSLYWYRQALGQGPEFLTYFNYEAQQDKSGLPNDRFSAERPEGSISTLTIQRTEQRDSAMYRCASSSLAGASTDTQYFGPGTRLTVL.